This T cell receptor beta chain was recovered during a study of sequential checkpoint blockade in melanoma. The CDR3 loop spans 14 amino acids. Per germline, CDR1 SGHDT and CDR2 YYEEEE. The V end was cut by 5 bases, the J end by 4 bases, with 16 bases between. The table came from immunoSEQ multiplex PCR; TCRdb's copy has only in-frame clones and leaves some out. The sample contains about 37,000 clones, approximately 84% of which appear only once. Documented treatment: randomized to nivolumab then ipilimumab (arm A) or the reverse (arm B). The rearrangement joins TRBV5-6 to TRBJ2-7; D is perhaps TRBD2 (6 bases). Material: CD8+ T cells sorted from blood (inferred from file names), obtained from a patient given nivolumab and ipilimumab in sequence. This clonotype was sampled from a human donor with melanoma. CDR3 amino acids: CASRPFGGKYEQYF. Written as DNA, the CDR3 is TGTGCCAGCAGACCCTTTGGGGGGAAGTACGAGCAGTACTTC. Together with reference TRBV5-6 and TRBJ2-7, the CDR3 gives the full variable domain: DAGVTQSPTHLIKTRGQQVTLRCSPKSGHDTVSWYQQALGQGPQFIFQYYEEEERQRGNFPDRFSGHQFPNYSSELNVNALLLGDSALYLCASRPFGGKYEQYFGPGTRLTVT.